This TCR beta chain was documented in a study of TIL therapy for anti-PD-1-resistant metastatic lung cancer. Study in general: Median tumor PD-L1 proportion score was approximately 5.7%. Most patients had lung adenocarcinoma; a few tumors were EGFR-mutant, two ALK-rearranged; half smoked currently or formerly.

There are 14 residues in the CDR3. CDR1 and CDR2 (germline): SGHTA, FQGNSA. V dropped 5 bases and J dropped 10 bases, with 18 bases sitting between them. The time point was: pre-treatment sample, taken before nivolumab and TIL therapy. This was the immunoSEQ v3 assay. The method was immunoSEQ multiplex PCR; TCRdb's version includes in-frame clones alone and lacks a portion of them. The sample records approximately 16,000 clones, around 86% being singletons. The sequencing here drew on blood, taken at baseline. The origin of this receptor is a person between 25 and 80 years old with non-small cell lung cancer. This rearrangement joins TRBV7-2 to TRBJ2-1; TRBD1 is a possible D gene (6 bases). The CDR3 coding sequence is TGTGCCAGCAGCGCAAATACAGGGTCTGACGAGCAGTTCTTC. Translating gives CASSANTGSDEQFF.